This T cell receptor (beta chain) was recorded in a study of cytomegalovirus exposure and HLA in healthy donors. Broader study findings: It emerged from a later analysis that several of the most significant clusters appeared to be linked to common viral pathogens. Analyzed later, most CMV-associated TCR beta chains appeared HLA-restricted.

Remarks on this clone: Its target is unknown.

The CDR3 has 11 residues. Per the germline V gene, CDR1 is GTSNPN and CDR2 is SVGIG (reference sequence). Between the trimmed V and J ends, which lost 2 bases and 6 bases, there was a span of 7 bases. Amplification used 60 Vbeta primers and 13 Jbeta primers. Using immunoSEQ multiplex PCR, the repertoire was profiled, and TCRdb retains in-frame clones only, with some absent. The table includes 200,000 to 250,000 clones, 75% detected once. Input material: PBMCs. The V call is TRBV30, the J call TRBJ1-1; D is unresolved. This TCR was recovered from a woman aged 30 to 39 in good health and CMV-seronegative. This CDR3 reads CAWSSRSEAFF. In DNA, the CDR3 is TGTGCCTGGAGTTCCAGATCTGAAGCTTTCTTT.